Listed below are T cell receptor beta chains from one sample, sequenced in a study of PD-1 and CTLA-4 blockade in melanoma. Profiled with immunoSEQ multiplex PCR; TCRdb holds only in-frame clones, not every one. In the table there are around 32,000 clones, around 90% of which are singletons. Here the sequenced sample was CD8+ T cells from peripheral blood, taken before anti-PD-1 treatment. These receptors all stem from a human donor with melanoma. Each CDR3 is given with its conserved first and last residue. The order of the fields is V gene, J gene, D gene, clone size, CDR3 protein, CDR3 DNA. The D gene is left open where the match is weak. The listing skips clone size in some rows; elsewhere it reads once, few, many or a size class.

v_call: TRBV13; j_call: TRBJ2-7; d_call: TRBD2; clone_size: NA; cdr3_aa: CASSGSAASGFSYEQYF; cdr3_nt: TGTGCCAGCAGTGGATCGGCGGCTAGCGGGTTCTCCTACGAGCAGTACTTC
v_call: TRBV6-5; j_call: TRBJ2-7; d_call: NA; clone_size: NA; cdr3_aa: CASSSLADSYEQYF; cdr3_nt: TGTGCCAGCAGTTCGTTAGCGGACTCCTACGAGCAGTACTTC
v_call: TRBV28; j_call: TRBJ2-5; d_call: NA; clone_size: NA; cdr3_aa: CASSLQGSRETQYF; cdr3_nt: TGTGCCAGCAGTCTCCAGGGGTCGCGGGAGACCCAGTACTTC
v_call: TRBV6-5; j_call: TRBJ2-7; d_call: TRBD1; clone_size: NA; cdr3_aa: CASSPWTGSYEQYF; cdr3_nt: TGTGCCAGCAGCCCCTGGACAGGCTCCTACGAGCAGTACTTC
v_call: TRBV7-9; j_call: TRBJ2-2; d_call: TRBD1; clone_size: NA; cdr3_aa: CASSPDRGVYPGELFF; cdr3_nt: TGTGCCAGCAGCCCCGACAGGGGCGTATATCCCGGGGAGCTGTTTTTT
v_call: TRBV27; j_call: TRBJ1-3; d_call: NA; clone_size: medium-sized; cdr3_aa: CASSPEFRGNTIYF; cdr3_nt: TGTGCCAGCAGTCCCGAGTTCCGTGGAAACACCATATATTTT
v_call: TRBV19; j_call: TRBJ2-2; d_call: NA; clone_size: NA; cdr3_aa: CASTLRQDAANTGELFF; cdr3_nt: TGTGCCAGTACCCTACGACAGGACGCCGCGAACACCGGGGAGCTGTTTTTT
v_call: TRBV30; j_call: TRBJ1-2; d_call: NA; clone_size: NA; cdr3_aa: CAWTGPRGYTF; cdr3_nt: TGTGCCTGGACAGGGCCGCGGGGCTACACCTTC
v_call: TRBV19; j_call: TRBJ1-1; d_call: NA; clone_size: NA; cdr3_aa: CASSIEEGYTEAFF; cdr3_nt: TGTGCCAGTAGTATAGAGGAGGGTTACACTGAAGCTTTCTTT
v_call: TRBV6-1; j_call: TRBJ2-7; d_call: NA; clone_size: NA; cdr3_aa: CASSEVLRSYEQYF; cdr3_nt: TGTGCCAGCAGTGAGGTCTTACGTTCCTACGAGCAGTACTTC
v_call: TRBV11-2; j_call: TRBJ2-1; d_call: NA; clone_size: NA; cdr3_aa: CASSFLGDTYNEQFF; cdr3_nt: TGTGCCAGCAGCTTCCTCGGAGATACCTACAATGAGCAGTTCTTC
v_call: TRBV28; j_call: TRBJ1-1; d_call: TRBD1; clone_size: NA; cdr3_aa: CASSRIKGAWNTEAFF; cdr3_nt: TGTGCCAGCAGTCGAATAAAGGGGGCCTGGAACACTGAAGCTTTCTTT
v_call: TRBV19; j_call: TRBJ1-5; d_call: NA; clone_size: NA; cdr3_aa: CASSIDGPYQPQHF; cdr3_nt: TGTGCCAGTAGTATAGACGGGCCTTATCAGCCCCAGCATTTT
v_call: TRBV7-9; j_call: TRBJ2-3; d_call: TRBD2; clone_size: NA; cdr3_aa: CASSSGLAGNTDTQYF; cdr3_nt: TGTGCCAGCAGCTCGGGACTAGCGGGGAACACAGATACGCAGTATTTT
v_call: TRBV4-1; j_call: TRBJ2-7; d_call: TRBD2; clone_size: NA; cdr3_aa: CASSQGTSGATYEQYF; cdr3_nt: TGCGCCAGCAGCCAAGGGACTAGCGGAGCGACCTACGAGCAGTACTTC
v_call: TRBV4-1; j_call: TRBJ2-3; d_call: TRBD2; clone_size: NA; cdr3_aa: CASSLGRLAGGLGTDTQYF; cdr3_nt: TGCGCCAGCAGCCTAGGGAGACTAGCGGGAGGGCTTGGCACAGATACGCAGTATTTT
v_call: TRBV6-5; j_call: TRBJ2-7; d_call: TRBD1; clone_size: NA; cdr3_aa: CASSSGTGLNEQYF; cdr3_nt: TGTGCCAGCAGTTCCGGGACAGGGTTAAACGAGCAGTACTTC
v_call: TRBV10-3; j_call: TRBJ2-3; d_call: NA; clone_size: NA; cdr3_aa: CAIKSGDGADTQYF; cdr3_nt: TGTGCCATCAAATCAGGGGACGGGGCAGATACGCAGTATTTT
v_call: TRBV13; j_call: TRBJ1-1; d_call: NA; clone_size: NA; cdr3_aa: CASSLGVNTEAFF; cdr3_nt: TGTGCCAGCAGCTTAGGAGTGAACACTGAAGCTTTCTTT
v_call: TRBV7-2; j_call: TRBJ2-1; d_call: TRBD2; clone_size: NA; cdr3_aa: CASSSRESGVHNEQFF; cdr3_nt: TGTGCCAGCAGTTCCCGGGAAAGCGGGGTGCACAATGAGCAGTTCTTC
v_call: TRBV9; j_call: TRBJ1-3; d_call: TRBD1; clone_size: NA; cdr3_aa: CASSETGGAGNTIYF; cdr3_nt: TGTGCCAGCAGCGAAACAGGGGGCGCTGGAAACACCATATATTTT
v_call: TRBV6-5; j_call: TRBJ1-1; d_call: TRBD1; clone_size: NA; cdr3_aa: CASRTGVSGNTEAFF; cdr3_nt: TGTGCCAGCAGAACAGGGGTGTCGGGGAACACTGAAGCTTTCTTT
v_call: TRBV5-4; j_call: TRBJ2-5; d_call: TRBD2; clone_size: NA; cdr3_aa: CASSFGSGGTQYF; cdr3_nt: TGTGCCAGCAGCTTCGGTAGCGGGGGGACCCAGTACTTC
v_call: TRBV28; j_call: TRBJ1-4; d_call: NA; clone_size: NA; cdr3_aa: CASTLTATNEKLFF; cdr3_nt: TGTGCCAGCACCCTTACTGCAACTAATGAAAAACTGTTTTTT
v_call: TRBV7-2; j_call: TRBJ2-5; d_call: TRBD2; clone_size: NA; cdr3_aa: CASSLSGVHQETQYF; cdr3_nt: TGTGCCAGCAGCCTGAGCGGGGTCCACCAAGAGACCCAGTACTTC
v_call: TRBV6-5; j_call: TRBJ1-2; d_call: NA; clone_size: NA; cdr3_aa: CASSYSRGAGYTF; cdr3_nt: TGTGCCAGCAGTTACTCGAGGGGGGCTGGCTACACCTTC
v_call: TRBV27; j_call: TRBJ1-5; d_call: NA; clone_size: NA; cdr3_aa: CASSLGPGNQPQHF; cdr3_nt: TGTGCCAGCAGTTTGGGCCCGGGGAATCAGCCCCAGCATTTT
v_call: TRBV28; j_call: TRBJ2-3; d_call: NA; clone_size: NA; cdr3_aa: CASSSPGGTDTQYF; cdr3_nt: TGTGCCAGCAGTTCCCCCGGAGGCACAGATACGCAGTATTTT
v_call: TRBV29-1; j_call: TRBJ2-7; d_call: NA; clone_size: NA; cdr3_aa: CSVEGTESSYEQYF; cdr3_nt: TGCAGCGTTGAAGGGACAGAAAGCTCCTACGAGCAGTACTTC
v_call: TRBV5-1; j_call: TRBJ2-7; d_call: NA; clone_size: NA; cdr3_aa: CASSLELLFRASHSYEQYF; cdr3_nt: TGCGCCAGCAGCTTGGAATTGTTATTTCGGGCCTCACACTCCTACGAGCAGTACTTC
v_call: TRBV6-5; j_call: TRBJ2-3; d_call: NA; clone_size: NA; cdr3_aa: CASSPPSGNTDTQYF; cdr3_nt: TGTGCCAGCAGTCCCCCCAGCGGCAACACAGATACGCAGTATTTT
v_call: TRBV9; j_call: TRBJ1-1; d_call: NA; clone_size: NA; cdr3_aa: CASSVATSDTEAFF; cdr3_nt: TGTGCCAGCAGCGTAGCCACCTCGGACACTGAAGCTTTCTTT
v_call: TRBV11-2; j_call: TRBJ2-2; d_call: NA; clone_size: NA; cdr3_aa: CASSPITGPETGELFF; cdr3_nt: TGTGCCAGCAGCCCCATTACAGGGCCTGAAACCGGGGAGCTGTTTTTT
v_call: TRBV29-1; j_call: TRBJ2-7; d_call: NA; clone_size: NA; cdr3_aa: CSVEGGGLAYEQYF; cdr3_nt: TGCAGCGTTGAGGGAGGGGGCCTTGCCTACGAGCAGTACTTC
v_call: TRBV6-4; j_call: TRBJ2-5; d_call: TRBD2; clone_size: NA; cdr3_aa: CASRTSGRAWRTQYF; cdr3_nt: TGTGCCAGCAGGACTAGCGGGAGGGCTTGGAGAACCCAGTACTTC
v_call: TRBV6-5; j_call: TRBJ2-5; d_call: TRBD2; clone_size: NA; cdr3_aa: CASSYGLAGQETQYF; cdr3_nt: TGTGCCAGCAGTTACGGACTAGCGGGCCAAGAGACCCAGTACTTC
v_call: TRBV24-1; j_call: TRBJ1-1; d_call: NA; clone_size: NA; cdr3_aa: CATSDLASTEAFF; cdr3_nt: TGTGCCACCAGTGATTTGGCATCCACTGAAGCTTTCTTT
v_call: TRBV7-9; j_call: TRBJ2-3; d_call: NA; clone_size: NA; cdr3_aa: CASSLLVGDTQYF; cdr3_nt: TGTGCCAGCAGCTTACTGGTGGGGGATACGCAGTATTTT
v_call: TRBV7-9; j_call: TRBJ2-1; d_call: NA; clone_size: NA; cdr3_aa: CASRKDDQDEQFF; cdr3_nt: TGTGCCAGCAGGAAGGACGATCAAGATGAGCAGTTCTTC
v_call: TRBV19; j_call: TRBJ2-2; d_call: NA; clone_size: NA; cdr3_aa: CASSIGVRGELFF; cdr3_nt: TGTGCCAGTAGTATTGGGGTACGCGGGGAGCTGTTTTTT
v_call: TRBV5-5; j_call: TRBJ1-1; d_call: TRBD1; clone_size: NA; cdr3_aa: CASSRQGDTEAFF; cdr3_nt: TGTGCCAGCAGCCGACAGGGGGACACTGAAGCTTTCTTT
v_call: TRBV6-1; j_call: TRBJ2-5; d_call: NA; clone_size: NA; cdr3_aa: CASSVDPGTRLQETQYF; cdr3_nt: TGTGCCAGCAGTGTCGACCCAGGGACAAGGCTACAAGAGACCCAGTACTTC
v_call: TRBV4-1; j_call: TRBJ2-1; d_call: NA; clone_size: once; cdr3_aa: CASSQDWDNEQFF; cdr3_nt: TGCGCCAGCAGCCAAGATTGGGACAATGAGCAGTTCTTC
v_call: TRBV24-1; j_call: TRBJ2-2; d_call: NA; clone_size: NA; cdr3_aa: CATSDIGGFDGAGELFF; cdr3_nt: TGTGCCACCAGTGATATTGGAGGCTTTGACGGGGCCGGGGAGCTGTTTTTT
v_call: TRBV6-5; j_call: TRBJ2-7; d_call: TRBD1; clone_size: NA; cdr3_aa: CASSYDRAQQYF; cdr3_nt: TGTGCCAGCAGTTACGACAGGGCTCAGCAGTACTTC
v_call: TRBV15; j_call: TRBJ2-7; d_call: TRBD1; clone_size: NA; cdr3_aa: CATSREAGGSYEQYF; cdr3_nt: TGTGCCACCAGCAGAGAGGCAGGGGGTTCCTACGAGCAGTACTTC
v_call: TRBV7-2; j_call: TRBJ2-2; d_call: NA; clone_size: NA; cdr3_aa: CASSLSSVATGELFF; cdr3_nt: TGTGCCAGCAGCTTATCATCAGTGGCCACCGGGGAGCTGTTTTTT
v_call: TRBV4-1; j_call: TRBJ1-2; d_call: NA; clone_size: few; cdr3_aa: CASSQEGYGYTF; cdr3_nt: TGCGCCAGCAGCCAGGAGGGGTATGGCTACACCTTC